This TCR beta chain originates from a study of blood T cell repertoires in COVID-19. This CDR3 is built from 12 residues. Trimming took off 8 bases at V and 7 bases at J, with 14 bases between the two ends. TCRdb's copy holds only in-frame clones and misses some; the assay was immunoSEQ multiplex PCR. The sample holds approximately 15,000 clones, more than 65% seen once. The sample consisted of peripheral blood. This sequence was found in a woman between 50 and 59 years old with active or convalescent COVID-19. This sequence joins TRBV23-1 and TRBJ1-2; a weak D match, TRBD1 (6 bases). Being an ORF, TRBV23-1 has a function that is uncertain. CDR3 loop: CASERTVSGYTF. CDR3 in DNA: TGCGCCAGCGAAAGGACAGTAAGTGGCTACACCTTC.